Described below is a single TCR beta chain sequence and its context. This clone was picked up many times. The antigen it binds to is not known. It has no much larger one-base neighbor in the sample; base qualities were not kept. Reading the germline V gene (reference sequence) gives CDR1 SGHKS and CDR2 YYEKEE. The CDR3 numbers 14 residues from cysteine through phenylalanine. Left in the record is the CDR3 DNA by itself, 42 bases read in frame from the first base. V trim: 4 bases; J trim: 8 bases; unmatched bases: 8. TRB sequencing used genomic DNA with the immunoSEQ assay at survey resolution or the hsTCRB kit. The published analysis was carried out like this. The immunoSEQ software handled initial read processing, and the LymphoSeq R package was used for repertoire analyses. Clonality was computed as 1 minus normalized Shannon entropy; Gini coefficient was also calculated for each TRB dataset. To infer phenotypes in unsorted samples, TRB sequences from sorted subsets of the recipient or donor were mapped onto the unsorted samples of the same recipient. As stored in TCRdb, this immuneACCESS dataset retains in-frame rearrangements with V and J assigned. A fraction of the clones does not appear; measured against another copy, unresolved V genes explain less than half of the discrepancy, and the remainder lacks a known reason. Clone size and V and J calls were adopted from that table, with D and trimming inferred from the DNA. This sample has roughly 35,000 clones, none of them a singleton. The ten largest clones represent approximately 1.3% of the sample.

This record belongs to a study of T cells after posttransplantation cyclophosphamide (dated by TCRdb to 2016 to 2017). Some background on the complete study: Using TRB sequencing, the study followed how the T cell repertoire rebuilt after myeloablative bone marrow transplantation with posttransplantation cyclophosphamide given as GVHD prophylaxis. Antigen receptor sequencing covered samples from approximately 32 PTCy-treated patients and about 17 of their related bone marrow donors. Because TRA and TRB clonality correlated tightly in fewer than 10 samples, the subsequent TCR analyses were limited to TRB only. Blood from all 35 or so PTCy patients with 1-year posttransplant specimens was subjected to TRB sequencing. Up to roughly 3 additional blood samples from 2 to 5.2 years after transplant were also TRB-sequenced in 3 patients, as was pretransplant blood from a handful of patients. Public TRB sequences were checked against a database of over 3,000 sequences associated with responses to pathogens, tumor antigens, self-antigens and alloantigens.

On the study overall, not on this receptor specifically: At 1-2 months, donor-recipient similarity was low but rose over the first year, and the later blood repertoires were often dominated by donor CD8+ memory clones. Across around 48 patients, recipient CMV seropositivity and CMV reactivation were highly associated with TRB clonality; PTCy diversity was similar to CNI/methotrexate controls. The TRB repertoires of T cells infiltrating skin or GI tract showed only limited overlap with the TRB repertoires of T cells in blood.

On the day of marrow donation, related bone marrow donors gave peripheral blood samples. Mononuclear cells from peripheral blood and bone marrow were separated by Ficoll-Hypaque density centrifugation and then cryopreserved. The chain is made from TRBV5-5 and TRBJ2-1; 8 middle bases align to TRBD2. This receptor was obtained from a girl aged 5 to 17 in good health, CMV-negative, and a related stem cell transplant donor. Sequencing used PBMCs. This receptor carries the CDR3 CASSHGLALDEQFF. The DNA reads TGTGCCAGCAGCCATGGACTAGCCCTGGATGAGCAGTTCTTC.